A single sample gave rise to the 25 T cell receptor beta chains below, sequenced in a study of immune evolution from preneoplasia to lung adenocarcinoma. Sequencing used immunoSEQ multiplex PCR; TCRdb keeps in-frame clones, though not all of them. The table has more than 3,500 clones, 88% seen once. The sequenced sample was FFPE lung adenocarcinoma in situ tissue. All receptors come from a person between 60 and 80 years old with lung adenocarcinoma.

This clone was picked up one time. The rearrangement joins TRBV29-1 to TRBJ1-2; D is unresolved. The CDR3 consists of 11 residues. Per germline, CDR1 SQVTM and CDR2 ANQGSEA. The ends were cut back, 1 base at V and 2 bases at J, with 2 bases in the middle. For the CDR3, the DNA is TGCAGCGTTGAAGTAAACTATGGCTACACCTTC. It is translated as CSVEVNYGYTF.

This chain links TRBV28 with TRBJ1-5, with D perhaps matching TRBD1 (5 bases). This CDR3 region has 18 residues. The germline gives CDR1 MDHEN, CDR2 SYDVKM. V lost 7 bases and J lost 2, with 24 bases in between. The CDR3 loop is CASTHRGWGVGGNQPQHF. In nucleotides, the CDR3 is TGTGCCAGCACCCATAGGGGATGGGGGGTCGGCGGCAATCAGCCCCAGCATTTT. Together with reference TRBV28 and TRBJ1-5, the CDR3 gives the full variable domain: DVKVTQSSRYLVKRTGEKVFLECVQDMDHENMFWYRQDPGLGLRLIYFSYDVKMKEKGDIPEGYSVSREKKERFSLILESASTNQTSMYLCASTHRGWGVGGNQPQHFGDGTRLSIL.

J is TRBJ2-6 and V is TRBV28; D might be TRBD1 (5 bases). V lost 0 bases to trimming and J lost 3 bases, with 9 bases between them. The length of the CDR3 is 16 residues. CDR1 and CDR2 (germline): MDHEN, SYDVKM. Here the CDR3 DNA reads TGTGCCAGCAGTTTATGGCAGGGTAGTGGGGCCAACGTCCTGACTTTC. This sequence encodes CASSLWQGSGANVLTF.

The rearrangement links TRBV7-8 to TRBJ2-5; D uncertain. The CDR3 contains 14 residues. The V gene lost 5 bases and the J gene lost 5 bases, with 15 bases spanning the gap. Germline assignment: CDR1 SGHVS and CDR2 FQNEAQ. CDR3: CASSTIPVAETQYF. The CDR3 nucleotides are TGTGCCAGCAGCACCATCCCCGTAGCCGAGACCCAGTACTTC. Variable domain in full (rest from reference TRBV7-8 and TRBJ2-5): GAGVSQSPRYKVAKRGQDVALRCDPISGHVSLFWYQQALGQGPEFLTYFQNEAQLDKSGLPSDRFFAERPEGSVSTLKIQRTQQEDSAVYLCASSTIPVAETQYFGPGTRLLVL.

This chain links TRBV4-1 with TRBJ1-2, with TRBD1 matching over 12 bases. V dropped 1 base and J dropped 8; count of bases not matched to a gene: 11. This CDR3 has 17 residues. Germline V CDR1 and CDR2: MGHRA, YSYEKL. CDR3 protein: CASSQGGLGQGAGGYTF. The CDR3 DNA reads TGCGCCAGCAGCCAAGGGGGTTTGGGACAGGGGGCTGGAGGCTACACCTTC.

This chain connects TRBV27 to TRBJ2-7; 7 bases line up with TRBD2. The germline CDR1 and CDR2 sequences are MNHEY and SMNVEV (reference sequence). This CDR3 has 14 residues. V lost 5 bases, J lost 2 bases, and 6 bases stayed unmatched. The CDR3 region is CASSPWAGAYEQYF. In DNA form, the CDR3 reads TGTGCCAGCAGTCCCTGGGCGGGGGCCTACGAGCAGTACTTC.

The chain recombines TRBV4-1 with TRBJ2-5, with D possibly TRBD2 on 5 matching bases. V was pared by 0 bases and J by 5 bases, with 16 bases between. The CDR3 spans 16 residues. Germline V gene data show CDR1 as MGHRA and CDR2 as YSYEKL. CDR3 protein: CASSQDVTPRRETQYF. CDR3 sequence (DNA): TGCGCCAGCAGCCAAGATGTCACACCAAGGAGGGAGACCCAGTACTTC.

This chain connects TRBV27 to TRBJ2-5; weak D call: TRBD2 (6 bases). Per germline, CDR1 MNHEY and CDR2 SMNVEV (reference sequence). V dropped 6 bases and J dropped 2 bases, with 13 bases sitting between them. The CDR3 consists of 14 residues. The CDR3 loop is CASRPGSKQETQYF. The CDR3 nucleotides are TGTGCCAGCAGACCCGGGAGCAAACAAGAGACCCAGTACTTC.

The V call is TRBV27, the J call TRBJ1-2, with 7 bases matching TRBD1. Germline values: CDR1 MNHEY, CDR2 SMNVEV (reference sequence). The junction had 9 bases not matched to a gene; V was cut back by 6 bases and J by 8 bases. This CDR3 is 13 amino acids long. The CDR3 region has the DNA TGTGCCAGCAGCTCAGGGGGTTTTGGCGGCTACACCTTC. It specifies CASSSGGFGGYTF.

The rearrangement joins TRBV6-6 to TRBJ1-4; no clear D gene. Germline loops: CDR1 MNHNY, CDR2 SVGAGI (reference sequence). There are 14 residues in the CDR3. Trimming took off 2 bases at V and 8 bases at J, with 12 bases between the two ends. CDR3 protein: CASSYIGWSEKLFF. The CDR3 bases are TGTGCCAGCAGTTACATCGGTTGGAGCGAAAAACTGTTTTTT.

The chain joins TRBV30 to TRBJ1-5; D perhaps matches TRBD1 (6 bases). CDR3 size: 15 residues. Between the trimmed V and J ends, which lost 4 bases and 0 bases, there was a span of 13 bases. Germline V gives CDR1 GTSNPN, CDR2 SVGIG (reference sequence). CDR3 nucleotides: TGTGCCTGGATCTGGACAGCCTATAGCAATCAGCCCCAGCATTTT. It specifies CAWIWTAYSNQPQHF. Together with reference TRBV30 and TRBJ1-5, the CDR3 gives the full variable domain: SQTIHQWPATLVQPVGSPLSLECTVEGTSNPNLYWYRQAAGRGLQLLFYSVGIGQISSEVPQNLSASRPQDRQFILSSKKLLLSDSGFYLCAWIWTAYSNQPQHFGDGTRLSIL.

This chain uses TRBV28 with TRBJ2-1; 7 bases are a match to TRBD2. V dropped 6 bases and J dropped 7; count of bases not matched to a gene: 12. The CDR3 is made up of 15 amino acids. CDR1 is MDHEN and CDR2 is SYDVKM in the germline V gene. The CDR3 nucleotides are TGTGCCAGCAGCCCCCCCATGCGGGAGTGGAATGAGCAGTTCTTC. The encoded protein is CASSPPMREWNEQFF.

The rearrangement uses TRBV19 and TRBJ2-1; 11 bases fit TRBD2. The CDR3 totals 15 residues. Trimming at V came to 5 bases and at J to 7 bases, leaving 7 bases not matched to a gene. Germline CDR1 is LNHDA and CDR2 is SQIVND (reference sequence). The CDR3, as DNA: TGTGCCAGTAGTCTTACTAGCGGGAGTGAGAATGAGCAGTTCTTC. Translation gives CASSLTSGSENEQFF.

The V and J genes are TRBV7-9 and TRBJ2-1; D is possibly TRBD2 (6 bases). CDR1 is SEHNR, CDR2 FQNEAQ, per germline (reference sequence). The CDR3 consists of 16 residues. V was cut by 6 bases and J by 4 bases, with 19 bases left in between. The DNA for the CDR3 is TGTGCCAGCAGAAACAAAGTTGCGGGACTGTACAATGAGCAGTTCTTC. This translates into CASRNKVAGLYNEQFF.

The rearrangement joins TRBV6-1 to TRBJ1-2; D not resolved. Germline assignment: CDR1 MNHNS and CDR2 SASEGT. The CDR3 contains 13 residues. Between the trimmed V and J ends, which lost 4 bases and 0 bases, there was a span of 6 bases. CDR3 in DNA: TGTGCCAGCAGTGTTGAGGCTAACTATGGCTACACCTTC. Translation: CASSVEANYGYTF.

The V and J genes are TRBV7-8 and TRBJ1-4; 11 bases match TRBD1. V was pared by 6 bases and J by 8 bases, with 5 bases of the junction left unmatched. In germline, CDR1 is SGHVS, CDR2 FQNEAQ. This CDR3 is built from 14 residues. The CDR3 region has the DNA TGTGCCAGCAGTTATGGGACAGGGGGAGAAAAACTGTTTTTT. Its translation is CASSYGTGGEKLFF.

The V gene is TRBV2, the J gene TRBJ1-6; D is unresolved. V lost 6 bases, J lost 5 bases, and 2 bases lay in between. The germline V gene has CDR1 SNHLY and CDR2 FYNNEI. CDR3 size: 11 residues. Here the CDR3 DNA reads TGTGCCAGCAGCAATAATTCACCCCTCCACTTT. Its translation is CASSNNSPLHF.

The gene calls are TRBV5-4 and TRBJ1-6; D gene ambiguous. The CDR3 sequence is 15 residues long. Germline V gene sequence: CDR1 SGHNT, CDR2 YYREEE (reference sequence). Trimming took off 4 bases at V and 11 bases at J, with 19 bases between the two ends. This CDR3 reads CASSPTAGPGAPLHF. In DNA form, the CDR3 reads TGTGCCAGCAGCCCCACCGCCGGTCCTGGGGCACCCCTCCACTTT.

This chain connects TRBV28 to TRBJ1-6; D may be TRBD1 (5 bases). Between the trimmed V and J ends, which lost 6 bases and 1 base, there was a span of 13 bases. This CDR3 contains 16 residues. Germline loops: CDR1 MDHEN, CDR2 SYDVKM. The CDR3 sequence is CASRLGGSSYNSPLHF. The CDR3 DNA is TGTGCCAGCAGATTGGGGGGTTCTTCCTATAATTCACCCCTCCACTTT.

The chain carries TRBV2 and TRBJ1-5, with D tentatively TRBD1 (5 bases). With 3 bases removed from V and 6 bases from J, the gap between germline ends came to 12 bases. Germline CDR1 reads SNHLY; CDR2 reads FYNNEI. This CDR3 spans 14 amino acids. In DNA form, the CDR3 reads TGTGCCAGCAGTGACAGGGAACGAAGTCAGCCCCAGCATTTT. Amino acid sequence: CASSDRERSQPQHF.

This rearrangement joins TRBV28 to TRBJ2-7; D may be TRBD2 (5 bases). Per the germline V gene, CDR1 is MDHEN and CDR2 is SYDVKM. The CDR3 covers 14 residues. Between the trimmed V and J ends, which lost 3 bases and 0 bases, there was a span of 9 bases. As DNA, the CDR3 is TGTGCCAGCAGTTTTGTGGAGGTCTCCTACGAGCAGTACTTC. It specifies CASSFVEVSYEQYF.

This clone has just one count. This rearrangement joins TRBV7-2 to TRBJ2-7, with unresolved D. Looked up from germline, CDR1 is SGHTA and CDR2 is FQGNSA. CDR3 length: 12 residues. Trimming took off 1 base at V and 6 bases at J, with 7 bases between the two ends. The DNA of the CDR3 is TGTGCCAGCAGCTTAGATGTGGGCGAGCAGTACTTC. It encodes CASSLDVGEQYF.

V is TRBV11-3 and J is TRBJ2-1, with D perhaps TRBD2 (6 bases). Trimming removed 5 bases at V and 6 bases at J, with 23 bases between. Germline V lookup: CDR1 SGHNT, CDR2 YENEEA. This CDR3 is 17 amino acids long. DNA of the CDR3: TGTGCCAGCAGCCTTGGTATGGCGGGAAAAAGGGGCAATGAGCAGTTCTTC. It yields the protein CASSLGMAGKRGNEQFF.

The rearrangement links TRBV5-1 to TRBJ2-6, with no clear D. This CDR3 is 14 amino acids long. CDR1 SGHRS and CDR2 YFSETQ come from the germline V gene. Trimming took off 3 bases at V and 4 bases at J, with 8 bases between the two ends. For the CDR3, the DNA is TGCGCCAGCAGCTGGCCGGGCGGGGCCAACGTCCTGACTTTC. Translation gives CASSWPGGANVLTF.

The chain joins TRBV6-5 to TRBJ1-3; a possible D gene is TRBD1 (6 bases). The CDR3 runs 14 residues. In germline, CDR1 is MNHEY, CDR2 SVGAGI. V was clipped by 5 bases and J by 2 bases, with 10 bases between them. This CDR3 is CASSIHRAGNTIYF. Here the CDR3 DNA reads TGTGCCAGCAGTATCCACAGGGCTGGAAACACCATATATTTT.